The clone carrying this T cell receptor (beta chain) was seen many times. Antigen unknown. This specimen belongs to a study of spatial heterogeneity in lung cancer. Findings and limits, study-wide: The study found ubiquitous expanded tumor TCRs in blood more at resection than follow-up.

Noted time point: sample taken at primary tumor resection. The input material, whole RNA from tumor, nontumor lung or frozen PBMC, was sequenced unsorted. Untreated early-stage non-small cell lung cancer patients, over 55 in total, were the donors. All TCR cDNA molecules were individually tagged with a unique molecular identifier. TCRdb itself ran the 5' RACE reads through MiXCR, one entry per CDR3 protein. The data contain about 38,000 distinct CDR3 sequences, about 6% of them singletons. Germline V CDR1 and CDR2: SEHNR, FQNEAQ (reference sequence). This CDR3 has 19 amino acids. The V gene end was trimmed by 5 bases and the J gene end by 1 base; junction bases not matched to a gene: 12.

The V and J genes are TRBV7-9 and TRBJ2-1; 12 bases fit TRBD2. The source was PBMCs, collected at surgery. This clonotype was obtained from a male donor with early-stage non-small cell lung cancer. CDR3 residues: CASSLKERTSGDSYNEQFF. The CDR3 DNA sequence: TGTGCCAGCAGCCTTAAGGAGAGGACTAGCGGGGATTCCTACAATGAGCAGTTCTTC.